These 26 T cell receptor beta chains came from one sample sequenced in a study of radiation and T cells in renal cell carcinoma. The data were produced by immunoSEQ multiplex PCR, yet TCRdb's version contains in-frame clones alone and is incomplete. The table has roughly 150,000 clones, roughly nine tenths seen once. Described time point: baseline pretreatment blood. The treatment here: 15 Gy SBRT to primary tumor, nephrectomy 4 weeks later. The source was blood, collected from a patient whose treatment included radiotherapy and nephrectomy. The receptors were gathered from a woman aged 65 to 85 with renal cell carcinoma.

The chain joins TRBV5-6 to TRBJ1-6; unclear D gene. The CDR3 contains 14 residues. Germline V gene data show CDR1 as SGHDT and CDR2 as YYEEEE. Trimming took 2 bases from V and 8 from J, leaving 11 bases between them. Here the CDR3 reads CASSFPRTYSPLHF. The CDR3 DNA sequence: TGTGCCAGCAGCTTTCCCAGAACGTATTCACCCCTCCACTTT.

The rearrangement joins TRBV27 to TRBJ1-2, with unresolved D. V was pared by 4 bases and J by 0 bases, with 9 bases between. This CDR3 contains 14 residues. Germline values: CDR1 MNHEY, CDR2 SMNVEV (reference sequence). CDR3: CASSSGGSNYGYTF. The CDR3 coding sequence is TGTGCCAGCAGTTCCGGCGGGTCTAACTATGGCTACACCTTC.

This clone was seen only a few times. Other DNA sequences in this specimen translate into the identical CDR3. This chain connects TRBV28 to TRBJ1-5; 9 bases agree with TRBD1. The CDR3 has 16 residues. Per germline, CDR1 MDHEN and CDR2 SYDVKM. V was pared by 0 bases and J by 2 bases, with 2 bases of the junction left unmatched. The chain's CDR3 is CASSLWGQGGNQPQHF. The DNA of the CDR3 is TGTGCCAGCAGTTTATGGGGACAGGGAGGCAATCAGCCCCAGCATTTT.

The chain links TRBV11-3 to TRBJ1-2; no clear D. Per the germline V gene, CDR1 is SGHNT and CDR2 is YENEEA. Trimming cost V 4 bases and J 4 bases, with 13 bases left between them. The CDR3 runs 14 residues. The CDR3 region is CASSSSDGTYGYTF. For the CDR3, the DNA is TGTGCCAGCAGCTCCTCGGACGGCACCTATGGCTACACCTTC.

The chain uses TRBV30 and TRBJ2-7, with 7 bases that match TRBD1. Germline V gene sequence: CDR1 GTSNPN, CDR2 SVGIG (reference sequence). Unmatched junction bases numbered 3, after V lost 4 bases and J lost 0 bases. This CDR3 region has 13 residues. The CDR3 DNA reads TGTGCCTGGACTGGGACAGACTCCTACGAGCAGTACTTC. Translation gives CAWTGTDSYEQYF.

Here the CDR3 reads CAWSPRRGLTQGTDTQYF. The CDR3 DNA is TGTGCCTGGAGTCCGCGGAGGGGATTAACCCAGGGCACAGATACGCAGTATTTT. The chain carries TRBV30 and TRBJ2-3; maybe TRBD2 (6 bases). Trimming pared 2 bases from V and 1 base from J, leaving 22 bases between. There are 18 residues in the CDR3. The germline CDR1 and CDR2 sequences are GTSNPN and SVGIG (reference sequence).

This sequence joins TRBV15 and TRBJ1-1; no clear D. The CDR3 is 15 residues long. The germline V and J ends were trimmed by 1 base and 0 bases, with 9 bases remaining between them. Germline CDR1 reads LNHNV; CDR2 reads YYDKDF (reference sequence). The CDR3 region has the DNA TGTGCCACCAGCAGAGTTCCGGCTCTGAACACTGAAGCTTTCTTT. As protein: CATSRVPALNTEAFF.

The chain couples TRBV4-2 to TRBJ2-7; D may be TRBD1 or TRBD2 (5 bases each). Between the trimmed V and J ends, which lost 0 bases and 0 bases, there was a span of 9 bases. The CDR3 loop spans 15 amino acids. The germline gives CDR1 LGHNA, CDR2 YNFKEQ. Here the CDR3 reads CASSQDGTASYEQYF. CDR3 sequence (DNA): TGTGCCAGCAGCCAAGATGGGACGGCCTCCTACGAGCAGTACTTC.

This chain links TRBV6-1 with TRBJ2-2; no clear D. CDR1 and CDR2 from the germline V gene are MNHNS and SASEGT. Trimming pared 4 bases from V and 2 bases from J, leaving 8 bases between. The CDR3 sequence is 14 residues long. The CDR3 reads CASSVETNTGELFF. CDR3 bases: TGTGCCAGCAGTGTTGAGACTAACACCGGGGAGCTGTTTTTT.

This rearrangement joins TRBV7-8 to TRBJ1-2; D ambiguous. Trimming removed 6 bases at V and 3 bases at J, with 8 bases between. Germline-derived CDR1 and CDR2 are SGHVS and FQNEAQ. The CDR3 sequence is 12 residues long. Here the CDR3 reads CASSPGDYGYTF. The CDR3 nucleotides are TGTGCCAGCAGTCCCGGGGACTATGGCTACACCTTC.

The V and J genes are TRBV4-3 and TRBJ1-4; 7 bases line up with TRBD1. The germline gives CDR1 LGHNA, CDR2 YSLEER. CDR3 length equals 15 residues. After removal of 5 bases from V and 4 bases from J, the junction contained 7 bases not matched to a gene. CDR3 sequence: CASSVGTAFNEKLFF. The CDR3 DNA follows: TGCGCCAGCAGCGTCGGGACAGCCTTTAATGAAAAACTGTTTTTT.

The rearrangement links TRBV2 to TRBJ2-5; D unclear. The V end was cut by 4 bases, the J end by 5 bases, with 14 bases between. CDR1 and CDR2 from the germline V gene are SNHLY and FYNNEI. The CDR3 runs to 14 residues. Here the CDR3 reads CASSAVGPRETQYF. In DNA, the CDR3 is TGTGCCAGCAGTGCAGTTGGACCTCGTGAGACCCAGTACTTC.

Only one count was recorded for this clone. The chain combines TRBV5-4 with TRBJ1-6; possible D gene TRBD1, 6 bases. The V gene lost 3 bases and the J gene lost 4 bases, with 14 bases spanning the gap. The germline V gene has CDR1 SGHNT and CDR2 YYREEE (reference sequence). This CDR3 is 16 amino acids long. The CDR3 spells CASSSGQRNYNSPLHF. The CDR3 nucleotides are TGTGCCAGCAGCTCCGGACAGAGAAATTATAATTCACCCCTCCACTTT.

V usage is TRBV6-5 and J usage is TRBJ1-1; unclear D gene. The V and J ends lost 6 bases and 1 base respectively, with 12 bases between them. This CDR3 region has 14 residues. Germline-derived CDR1 and CDR2 are MNHEY and SVGAGI. This chain's CDR3 is CASRPRVSNTEAFF. CDR3 DNA sequence: TGTGCCAGCAGGCCCCGGGTCTCGAACACTGAAGCTTTCTTT.

The chain carries TRBV28 and TRBJ2-2; D might be TRBD2 (7 bases). The CDR3 sequence is 14 residues long. Per the germline V gene, CDR1 is MDHEN and CDR2 is SYDVKM. Trimming stripped 4 bases from V and 3 bases from J, with 9 bases between. The CDR3 spells CASSWGGDTGELFF. CDR3 coding DNA: TGTGCCAGCAGTTGGGGGGGCGACACCGGGGAGCTGTTTTTT. The full variable domain, in which reference TRBV28 and TRBJ2-2 provide the parts outside the CDR3, is DVKVTQSSRYLVKRTGEKVFLECVQDMDHENMFWYRQDPGLGLRLIYFSYDVKMKEKGDIPEGYSVSREKKERFSLILESASTNQTSMYLCASSWGGDTGELFFGEGSRLTVL.

This sequence joins TRBV19 and TRBJ1-1; D may be TRBD1 (6 bases). There are 15 residues in the CDR3. Trimming cost V 4 bases and J 1 base, with 13 bases left between them. From germline, CDR1 is LNHDA and CDR2 SQIVND (reference sequence). DNA for the CDR3: TGTGCCAGTAGTAGAAGGGGGACGGGGAACACTGAAGCTTTCTTT. As protein: CASSRRGTGNTEAFF.

The gene calls are TRBV6-5 and TRBJ1-5, with no clear D. The CDR3 runs 14 residues. V lost 8 bases to trimming and J lost 0 bases, with 11 bases between them. The germline V gene has CDR1 MNHEY and CDR2 SVGAGI. CDR3 coding DNA: TGTGCCAGCTCTCCCGGAGGTAGCAATCAGCCCCAGCATTTT. As protein: CASSPGGSNQPQHF.

The chain uses TRBV7-2 and TRBJ1-6; no clear D. The CDR3 extends over 14 amino acids. The germline V and J ends were trimmed by 5 bases and 5 bases, with 10 bases remaining between them. The germline gives CDR1 SGHTA, CDR2 FQGNSA. CDR3 bases: TGTGCCAGCAGCCACCGGACGGATAATTCACCCCTCCACTTT. The encoded protein is CASSHRTDNSPLHF.

V is TRBV9 and J is TRBJ1-4; D is perhaps TRBD1 (5 bases). Germline CDR1 is SGDLS and CDR2 is YYNGEE. The CDR3 covers 12 residues. Trimming removed 4 bases from V and 12 bases from J, with 13 bases in between. CDR3 coding DNA: TGTGCCAGCAGCTCGGGGGTCGGGGAACTGTTTTTT. It yields the protein CASSSGVGELFF.

The V gene is TRBV6-1, the J gene TRBJ2-3, with unresolved D. In germline, CDR1 is MNHNS, CDR2 SASEGT. CDR3 length: 15 amino acids. Trimming took 7 bases from V and 1 from J, leaving 15 bases between them. The CDR3 region is CASTWSAFGTDTQYF. The CDR3 DNA reads TGTGCCAGCACCTGGAGCGCCTTTGGCACAGATACGCAGTATTTT.

The V and J genes are TRBV6-5 and TRBJ2-5; TRBD2 agrees at 9 bases. With V trimmed by 0 bases and J by 5 bases, 7 bases remained unmatched. The germline gives CDR1 MNHEY, CDR2 SVGAGI. This CDR3 is 16 amino acids long. The CDR3 here is CASSYSWAGGLETQYF. The CDR3 nucleotides are TGTGCCAGCAGTTACTCGTGGGCGGGGGGGCTGGAGACCCAGTACTTC.

CDR3 residues: CASSRRGTGAAQETQYF. The CDR3 DNA reads as TGTGCCAGCAGCCGCCGGGGGACCGGGGCAGCTCAAGAGACCCAGTACTTC. The J gene is TRBJ2-5, the V gene TRBV14, with D tentatively TRBD2 (6 bases). Trimming took off 4 bases at V and 2 bases at J, with 20 bases between the two ends. The CDR3 is 17 amino acids. The germline CDR1 and CDR2 sequences are SGHDN and FVKESK.

This chain links TRBV5-5 with TRBJ1-5; 8 bases fit TRBD1. The trim removed 0 bases at V and 7 bases at J, leaving 9 bases unmatched. The CDR3 is 16 amino acids. The germline CDR1 and CDR2 sequences are SGHKS and YYEKEE (reference sequence). This CDR3 reads CASSLADRVQHQPQHF. CDR3 coding DNA: TGTGCCAGCAGCTTGGCGGACAGGGTCCAACACCAGCCCCAGCATTTT.

The chain has TRBV4-3 and TRBJ1-3; 10 positions agree with TRBD1. The CDR3 runs 15 residues. Germline-derived CDR1 and CDR2 are LGHNA and YSLEER. Losses at the gene ends were 4 bases for V and 7 bases for J; bases not matched to a gene: 7. This chain's CDR3 is CASSRDAGQGNTIYF. CDR3 DNA: TGCGCCAGCAGCCGCGACGCGGGACAGGGGAACACCATATATTTT.

The chain carries TRBV5-1 and TRBJ2-7, with 7 bases that match TRBD2. Looked up from germline, CDR1 is SGHRS and CDR2 is YFSETQ. Trimming cost V 4 bases and J 2 bases; bases outside gene matches: 9. The length of the CDR3 is 15 residues. CDR3 bases: TGCGCCAGCAGCCGGATGGTAGCGGGTACCTACGAGCAGTACTTC. The encoded protein is CASSRMVAGTYEQYF.

J is TRBJ2-5 and V is TRBV4-1; D remains ambiguous. From germline, CDR1 is MGHRA and CDR2 YSYEKL. Deletions cut 4 bases from V and 5 bases from J, with 14 bases between. This CDR3 spans 14 amino acids. CDR3 amino acids: CASSLTSYKETQYF. The CDR3 nucleotides are TGCGCCAGCAGCCTGACTTCGTACAAGGAGACCCAGTACTTC.